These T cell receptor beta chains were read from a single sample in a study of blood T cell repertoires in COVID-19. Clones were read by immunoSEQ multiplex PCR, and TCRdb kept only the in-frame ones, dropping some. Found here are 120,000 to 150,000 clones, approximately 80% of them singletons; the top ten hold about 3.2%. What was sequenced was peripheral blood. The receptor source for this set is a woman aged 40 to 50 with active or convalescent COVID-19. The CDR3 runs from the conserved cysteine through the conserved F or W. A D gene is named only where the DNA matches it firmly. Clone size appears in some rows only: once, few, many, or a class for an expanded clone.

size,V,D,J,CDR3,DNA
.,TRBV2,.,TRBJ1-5,CASSRRVNQPQHF,TGTGCCAGCAGCCGGAGGGTTAATCAGCCCCAGCATTTT
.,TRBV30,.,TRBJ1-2,CAGSAGLNYGYTF,TGTGCGGGTTCGGCAGGTCTTAACTATGGCTACACCTTC
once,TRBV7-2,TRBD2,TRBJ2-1,CASSNPGTSGRNQFF,TGTGCCAGCAGCAACCCCGGGACTAGCGGGAGGAACCAGTTCTTC
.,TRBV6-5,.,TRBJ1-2,CASSSGTRFNYGYTF,TGTGCCAGCAGCTCCGGGACACGATTCAACTATGGCTACACCTTC
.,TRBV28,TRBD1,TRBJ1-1,CASNTPGTGNPEAFF,TGTGCCAGCAACACTCCCGGGACAGGGAATCCTGAAGCTTTCTTT
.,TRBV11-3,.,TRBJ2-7,CASSLDQGTDYEQYF,TGTGCCAGCAGCTTAGATCAGGGGACGGACTACGAGCAGTACTTC
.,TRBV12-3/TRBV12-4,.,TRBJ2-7,CASSLLSGYEQYF,TGTGCCAGCAGTTTATTATCGGGCTACGAGCAGTACTTC
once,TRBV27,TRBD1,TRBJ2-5,CASSDQAVGTGIGETQYF,TGTGCCAGCAGCGACCAAGCGGTAGGGACAGGGATCGGGGAGACCCAGTACTTC
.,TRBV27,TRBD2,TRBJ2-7,CASSRTGGDSSYEQYF,TGTGCCAGCAGCCGAACGGGAGGGGACTCCTCCTACGAGCAGTACTTC
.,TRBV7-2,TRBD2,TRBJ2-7,CASSPSGGNPYEQYF,TGTGCCAGCAGCCCGAGCGGGGGGAACCCCTACGAGCAGTACTTC
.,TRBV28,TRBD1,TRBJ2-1,CASRIITGTGSRNEQFF,TGTGCCAGCAGGATAATAACCGGGACAGGGTCGCGCAATGAGCAGTTCTTC
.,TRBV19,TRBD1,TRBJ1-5,CASTHPTGVNQPQHF,TGTGCCAGTACTCACCCTACAGGGGTCAATCAGCCCCAGCATTTT